This entry features one T cell receptor beta chain sequence. These data are taken from a study of low-dose radiotherapy and immunotherapy resistance in tumors. The overall study: A dose of 0.5 Gy per fraction was delivered to Cohort 1 every 2 weeks, for a total of 6.5 Gy. Cohort 2 was treated with 1 Gy per fraction every two weeks, amounting to 13 Gy across 26 weeks. Dosing of intravenous cyclophosphamide at 200 mg/m2 occurred every two weeks and took place one day prior to radiation and immunotherapy.

Each donor was administered nivolumab, ipilimumab, aspirin, low-dose cyclophosphamide and low-dose radiotherapy. The CDR3 contains 14 residues. V lost 3 bases and J 2 bases, leaving 9 bases between the germline ends. The germline V gene encodes CDR1 KGHDR and CDR2 SFDVKD. TRAV- and TRBV-specific primers primed first-strand cDNA, covering alpha and beta chains. PCR amplification of the TCRs was performed with Phusion for approximately 20 PCR cycles, and it relied on a constant-region primer together with a V-primer adapter. In TCRdb, the reads were re-called with MiXCR into one record per CDR3 protein. The table lists about 12,000 distinct CDR3 sequences, approximately 73% of them singletons.

The J gene is TRBJ2-5, the V gene TRBV24-1; D may be TRBD2 (5 bases). The clonotype was recovered from a human donor with advanced metastatic prostate, ovarian, gallbladder or colorectal cancer (not recorded which). This table probably holds off-target reads from a library built for another chain. CDR3 loop: CATSDRTVQETQYF. The CDR3 nucleotides read TGTGCCACCAGTGATCGGACTGTTCAAGAGACCCAGTACTTC.